One sample yielded the 8 T cell receptor beta chains listed below, sequenced in a study of blood T cell repertoires in COVID-19. This table comes from immunoSEQ multiplex PCR, and its TCRdb copy is limited to in-frame clones, with some not included. Altogether approximately 110,000 clones are present, less than 75% being singletons, with the ten largest covering 0.86%. The sample taken for sequencing was peripheral blood. The receptors come from a human donor with acute or convalescent COVID-19. The donor label of this sample is uncertain.

The chain carries TRBV30 and TRBJ2-2; perhaps TRBD1 as D (5 bases). This CDR3 contains 13 residues. The V gene's germline CDR1 is GTSNPN and CDR2 SVGIG (reference sequence). The ends were cut back, 2 bases at V and 1 base at J, with 5 bases in the middle. The CDR3 is CAWSQGNTGELFF. The CDR3 region has the DNA TGTGCCTGGAGTCAGGGGAACACCGGGGAGCTGTTTTTT.

The chain combines TRBV19 with TRBJ2-6; TRBD1 agrees at 9 bases. The CDR3 has 17 residues. Germline V gene sequence: CDR1 LNHDA, CDR2 SQIVND (reference sequence). V was clipped by 4 bases and J by 2 bases; unmatched bases: 6. The CDR3 sequence: CASSTRTGVAGANVLTF. The CDR3 DNA reads TGTGCCAGTAGTACGAGGACAGGGGTGGCTGGGGCCAACGTCCTGACTTTC.

V gene TRBV11-2 combines with J gene TRBJ2-3; D is possibly TRBD2 (6 bases). The CDR3 covers 18 residues. Germline loops: CDR1 SGHAT, CDR2 FQNNGV. V was trimmed by 1 base and J by 1 base, leaving 18 bases between them. The DNA for the CDR3 is TGTGCCAGCAGCTTAGGGTCCCTGAACTCGGGGGGCACAGATACGCAGTATTTT. Its protein product is CASSLGSLNSGGTDTQYF.

Notes on this clone: Other DNA sequences in this sample translate to the same CDR3. The chain combines TRBV6-5 with TRBJ1-2; 9 nucleotides align to TRBD1. The CDR3 is 14 amino acids. After removal of 6 bases from V and 5 bases from J, the junction contained 7 bases not matched to a gene. Germline V lookup: CDR1 MNHEY, CDR2 SVGAGI. The CDR3 nucleotides are TGTGCCAGCAGGCCACAGGGGGCGGGGTATGGCTACACCTTC. Translation gives CASRPQGAGYGYTF.

The chain links TRBV2 to TRBJ1-2; D remains unclear. Germline lookup yields CDR1 SNHLY and CDR2 FYNNEI. The CDR3 consists of 13 residues. Trimming shortened V by 5 bases and J by 2 bases, and 9 bases separated the two germline ends. In nucleotides, the CDR3 is TGTGCCAGCAGTCAAGACAAGAACTATGGCTACACCTTC. Its protein product is CASSQDKNYGYTF.

The chain recombines TRBV13 with TRBJ2-6; D gene ambiguous. In germline, CDR1 is PRHDT, CDR2 FYEKMQ (reference sequence). The CDR3 extends over 15 amino acids. The V end lost 4 bases, the J end lost 0 bases, and 7 bases lay between the germline ends. CDR3 residues: CASSSRGSGANVLTF. The DNA of the CDR3 is TGTGCCAGCAGCTCTAGAGGCTCTGGGGCCAACGTCCTGACTTTC.

The chain has TRBV5-1 and TRBJ2-3; TRBD1 matches at 7 bases. V was pared by 3 bases and J by 6 bases, with 10 bases of the junction left unmatched. CDR3 length equals 15 residues. CDR1 and CDR2 (germline): SGHRS, YFSETQ. CDR3 loop: CASSSGQAARDTQYF. The CDR3 DNA reads as TGCGCCAGCAGCTCCGGACAGGCGGCTCGGGATACGCAGTATTTT.

The V call is TRBV19, the J call TRBJ2-2, with 7 bases that match TRBD2. CDR1 is LNHDA and CDR2 is SQIVND in the germline V gene (reference sequence). The CDR3 runs to 14 residues. J lost 6 bases, V lost 1 base, and 2 bases had no gene match. The CDR3 DNA follows: TGTGCCAGTAGTATAGTCGCGGGAGCCGGGGAGCTGTTTTTT. Protein: CASSIVAGAGELFF.